This T cell receptor (beta chain) originates from a study of technical replicates of blood from a few donors. CDR3 length: 15 residues. Germline loops: CDR1 SGHAT, CDR2 FQNNGV. V trimming: 5 bases; J trimming: 4 bases; junction bases outside the gene matches: 7. The repertoire was sequenced with immunoSEQ multiplex PCR; TCRdb's copy has only in-frame clones and lacks some. The repertoire has about 60,000 clones, about 87% of them found once; the top ten carry 4% to 6.5%. V is TRBV11-2 and J is TRBJ2-3, with 9 positions matching TRBD2. The TCR comes from a human donor in good health. Some clones in this sample may be carry-over from other donors' samples. Sequenced sample: PBMCs. The DNA for the CDR3 is TGTGCCAGCAGCGCCTGGACTAGCGTTTCAGATACGCAGTATTTT. Its translation: CASSAWTSVSDTQYF.